By frequency in the sample, the clone carrying this T cell receptor beta chain is medium-sized (0.01 to 0.1%). Source study methods: Reference gene primer amplification in the assay estimated nucleated cell counts. The repertoire was sequenced with immunoSEQ multiplex PCR; TCRdb's copy has only in-frame clones and lacks some. V and J calls and clone size come straight from that table; D and trimming were deduced from the DNA. The data show 25,000 to 35,000 clones, less than 85% seen once. Per germline, CDR1 MDHEN and CDR2 SYDVKM. The CDR3 extends over 16 amino acids. With 4 bases clipped from V and 6 bases from J, the junction kept 10 bases outside the gene matches. The record originates from a study of blood T cell repertoires in COVID-19. Study at large: Researchers got acute and convalescent COVID-19 samples from the United States, Italy and Spain. In each case, the material was cDNA or gDNA derived from T cells, B-cell-depleted T cells, or PBMCs.

The chain links TRBV28 to TRBJ2-1; 9 bases line up with TRBD2. The sequencing input was peripheral blood. The sequence came from a woman aged 80 or older with acute or convalescent COVID-19. The CDR3, as DNA: TGTGCCAGCAGTTCCCTAGCGGGATTGGGGACCAATGAGCAGTTCTTC. It encodes CASSSLAGLGTNEQFF.